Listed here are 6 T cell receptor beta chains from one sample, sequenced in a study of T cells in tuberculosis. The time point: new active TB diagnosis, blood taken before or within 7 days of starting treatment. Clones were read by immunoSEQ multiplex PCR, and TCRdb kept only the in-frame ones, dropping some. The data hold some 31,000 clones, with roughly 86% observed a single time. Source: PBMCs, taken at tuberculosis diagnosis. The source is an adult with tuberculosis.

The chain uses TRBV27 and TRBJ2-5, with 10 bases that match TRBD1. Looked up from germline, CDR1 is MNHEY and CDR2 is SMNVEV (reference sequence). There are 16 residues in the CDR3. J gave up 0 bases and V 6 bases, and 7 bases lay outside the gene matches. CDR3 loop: CASRTLTGGNQETQYF. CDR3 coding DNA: TGTGCCAGCAGGACACTGACAGGGGGCAACCAAGAGACCCAGTACTTC.

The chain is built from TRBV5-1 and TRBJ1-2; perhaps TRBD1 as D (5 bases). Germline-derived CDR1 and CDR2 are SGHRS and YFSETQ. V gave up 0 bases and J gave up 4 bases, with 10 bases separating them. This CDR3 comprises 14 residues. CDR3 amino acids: CASSLESGIYGYTF. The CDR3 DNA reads TGCGCCAGCAGCTTGGAGTCAGGGATCTATGGCTACACCTTC.

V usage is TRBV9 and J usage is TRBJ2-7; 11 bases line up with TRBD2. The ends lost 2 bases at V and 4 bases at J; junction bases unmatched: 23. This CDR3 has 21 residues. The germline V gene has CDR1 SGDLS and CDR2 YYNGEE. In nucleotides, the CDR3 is TGTGCCAGCAGCGTGGATATAGCCAGGACAGGGCCGGGACTAGCGGTATACGAGCAGTACTTC. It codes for CASSVDIARTGPGLAVYEQYF.

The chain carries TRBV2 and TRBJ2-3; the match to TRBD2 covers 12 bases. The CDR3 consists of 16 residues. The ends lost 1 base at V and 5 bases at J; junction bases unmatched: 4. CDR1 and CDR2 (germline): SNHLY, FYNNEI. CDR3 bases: TGTGCCAGCAGTGAAGACGCTAGCGGGGGGGGAGATACGCAGTATTTT. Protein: CASSEDASGGGDTQYF.

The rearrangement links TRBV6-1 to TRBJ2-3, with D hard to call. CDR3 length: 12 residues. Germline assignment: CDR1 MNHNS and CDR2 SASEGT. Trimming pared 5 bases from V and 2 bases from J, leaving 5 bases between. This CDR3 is CASSSFTDTQYF. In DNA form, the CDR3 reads TGTGCCAGCAGTTCTTTCACAGATACGCAGTATTTT.

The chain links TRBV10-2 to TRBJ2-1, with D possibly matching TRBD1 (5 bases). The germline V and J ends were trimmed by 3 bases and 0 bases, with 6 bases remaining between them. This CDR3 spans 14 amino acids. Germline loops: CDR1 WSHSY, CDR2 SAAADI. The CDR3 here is CASSDRASYNEQFF. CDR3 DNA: TGCGCCAGCAGTGACAGGGCCTCCTACAATGAGCAGTTCTTC.